This TCR beta chain was profiled in a study of cytomegalovirus exposure and HLA in healthy donors. The CDR3 covers 14 residues. The germline V gene encodes CDR1 LNHDA and CDR2 SQIVND (reference sequence). The V gene lost 6 bases and the J gene lost 2 bases, with 13 bases spanning the gap. The PCR ran on 60 Vbeta and 13 Jbeta primers. Here immunoSEQ multiplex PCR was the method, and the copy in TCRdb shows in-frame clones only, minus some. The sample has under 150,000 clones. Sequencing was done on a sample of PBMCs. This receptor was obtained from a man in his forties or fifties in good health and CMV-seronegative. V and J are TRBV19 and TRBJ1-2; D unclear. CDR3 nucleotides: TGTGCCAGTAGAAAAGGCGGAGGGAACTATGGCTACACCTTC. As protein: CASRKGGGNYGYTF.